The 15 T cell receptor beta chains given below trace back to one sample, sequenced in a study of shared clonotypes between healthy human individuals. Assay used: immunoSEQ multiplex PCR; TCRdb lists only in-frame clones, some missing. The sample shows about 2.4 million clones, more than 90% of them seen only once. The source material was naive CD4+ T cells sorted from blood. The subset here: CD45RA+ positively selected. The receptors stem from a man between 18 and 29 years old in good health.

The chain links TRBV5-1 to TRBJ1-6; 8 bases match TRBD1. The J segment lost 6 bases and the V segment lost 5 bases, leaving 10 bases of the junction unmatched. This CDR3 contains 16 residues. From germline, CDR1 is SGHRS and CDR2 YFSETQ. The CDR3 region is CASRTAGQGFNSPLHF. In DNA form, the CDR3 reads TGCGCCAGCAGAACGGCAGGACAGGGTTTTAATTCACCCCTCCACTTT.

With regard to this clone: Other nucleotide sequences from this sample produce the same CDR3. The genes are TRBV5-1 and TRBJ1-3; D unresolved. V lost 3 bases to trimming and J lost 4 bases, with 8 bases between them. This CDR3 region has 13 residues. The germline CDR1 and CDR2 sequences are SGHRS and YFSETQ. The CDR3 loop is CASSSDSGNTIYF. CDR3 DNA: TGCGCCAGCAGCTCGGACTCGGGAAACACCATATATTTT.

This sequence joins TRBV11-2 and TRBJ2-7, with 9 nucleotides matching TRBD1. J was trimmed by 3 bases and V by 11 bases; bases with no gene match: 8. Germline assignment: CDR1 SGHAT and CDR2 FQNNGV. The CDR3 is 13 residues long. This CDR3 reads CAGGTGQGYEQYF. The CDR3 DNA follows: TGTGCCGGCGGTACGGGACAGGGCTACGAGCAGTACTTC.

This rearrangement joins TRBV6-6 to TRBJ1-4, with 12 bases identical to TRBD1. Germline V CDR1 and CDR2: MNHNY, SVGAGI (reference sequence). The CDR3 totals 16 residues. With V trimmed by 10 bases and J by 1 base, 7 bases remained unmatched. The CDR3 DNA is TGTGCCACCCCCCGGGACAGGGGGCAAACTAATGAAAAACTGTTTTTT. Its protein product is CATPRDRGQTNEKLFF.

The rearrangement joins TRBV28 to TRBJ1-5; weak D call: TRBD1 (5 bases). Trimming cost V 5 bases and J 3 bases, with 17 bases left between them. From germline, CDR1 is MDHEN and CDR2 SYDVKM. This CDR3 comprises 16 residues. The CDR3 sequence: CASSSEGRPDNQPQHF. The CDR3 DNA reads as TGTGCCAGCAGTAGCGAGGGGCGCCCGGACAATCAGCCCCAGCATTTT.

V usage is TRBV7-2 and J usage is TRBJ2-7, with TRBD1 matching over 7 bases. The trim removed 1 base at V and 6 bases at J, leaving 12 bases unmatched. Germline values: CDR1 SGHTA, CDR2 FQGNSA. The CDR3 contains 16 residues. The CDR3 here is CASSLGIGTVGPEQYF. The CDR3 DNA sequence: TGTGCCAGCAGCTTAGGGATCGGGACAGTGGGGCCCGAGCAGTACTTC.

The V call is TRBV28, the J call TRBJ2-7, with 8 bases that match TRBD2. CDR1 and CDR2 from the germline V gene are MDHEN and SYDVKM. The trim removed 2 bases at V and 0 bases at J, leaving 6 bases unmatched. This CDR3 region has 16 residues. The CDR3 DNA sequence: TGTGCCAGCAGTTTAGGAGGGGCGGGGGGCTCCTACGAGCAGTACTTC. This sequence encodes CASSLGGAGGSYEQYF.

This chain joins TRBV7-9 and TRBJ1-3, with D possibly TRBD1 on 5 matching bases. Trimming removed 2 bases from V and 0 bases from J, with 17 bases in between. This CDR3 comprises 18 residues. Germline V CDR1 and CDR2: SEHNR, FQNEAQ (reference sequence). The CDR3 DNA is TGTGCCAGCAGCTTACCTCCACGGGGCCCGAGCTCTGGAAACACCATATATTTT. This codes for CASSLPPRGPSSGNTIYF.

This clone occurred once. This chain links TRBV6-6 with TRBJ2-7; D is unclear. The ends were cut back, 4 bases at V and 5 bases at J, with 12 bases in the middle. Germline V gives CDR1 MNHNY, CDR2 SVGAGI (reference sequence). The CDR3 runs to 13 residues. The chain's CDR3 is CASSSDRPHEQYF. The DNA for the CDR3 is TGTGCCAGCAGTTCGGACCGGCCCCACGAGCAGTACTTC.

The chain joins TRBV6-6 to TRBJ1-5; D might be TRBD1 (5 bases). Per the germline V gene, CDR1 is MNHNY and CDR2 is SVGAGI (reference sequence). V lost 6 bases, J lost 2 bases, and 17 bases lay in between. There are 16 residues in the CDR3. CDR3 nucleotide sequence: TGTGCCAGCAGCGACGCGGTCCAGGGTGGCAATCAGCCCCAGCATTTT. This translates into CASSDAVQGGNQPQHF.

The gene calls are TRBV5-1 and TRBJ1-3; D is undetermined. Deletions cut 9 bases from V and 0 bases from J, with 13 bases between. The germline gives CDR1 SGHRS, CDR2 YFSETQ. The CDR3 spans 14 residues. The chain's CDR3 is CATSTGDSGNTIYF. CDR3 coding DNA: TGCGCCACCTCGACGGGCGACTCTGGAAACACCATATATTTT. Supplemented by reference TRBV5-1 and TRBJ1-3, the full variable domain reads KAGVTQTPRYLIKTRGQQVTLSCSPISGHRSVSWYQQTPGQGLQFLFEYFSETQRNKGNFPGRFSGRQFSNSRSEMNVSTLELGDSALYLCATSTGDSGNTIYFGEGSWLTVV.

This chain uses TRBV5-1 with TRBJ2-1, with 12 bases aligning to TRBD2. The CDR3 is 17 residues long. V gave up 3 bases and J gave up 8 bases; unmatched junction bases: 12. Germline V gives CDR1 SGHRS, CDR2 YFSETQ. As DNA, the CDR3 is TGCGCCAGCAGCTGGACGGGACTAGCGGGCGAGGGCCATGAGCAGTTCTTC. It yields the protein CASSWTGLAGEGHEQFF.

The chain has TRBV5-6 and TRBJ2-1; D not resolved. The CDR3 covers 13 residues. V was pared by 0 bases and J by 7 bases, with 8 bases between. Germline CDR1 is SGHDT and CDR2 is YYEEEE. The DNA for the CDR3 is TGTGCCAGCAGCTTGGGGGTAGCTAATGAGCAGTTCTTC. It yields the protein CASSLGVANEQFF.

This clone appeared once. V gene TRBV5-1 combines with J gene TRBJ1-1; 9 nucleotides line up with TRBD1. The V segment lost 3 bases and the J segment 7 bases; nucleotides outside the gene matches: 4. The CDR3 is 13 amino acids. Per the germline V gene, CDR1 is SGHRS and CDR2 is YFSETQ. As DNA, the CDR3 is TGCGCCAGCAGCTCTGGGACAGGGCTTGAAGCTTTCTTT. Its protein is CASSSGTGLEAFF.

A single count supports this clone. Here the CDR3 reads CASSHPRDRGNTGELFF. The CDR3 DNA follows: TGTGCCAGCAGTCACCCCCGGGACAGGGGTAACACCGGGGAGCTGTTTTTT. The rearrangement uses TRBV11-2 and TRBJ2-2; 10 nucleotides line up with TRBD1. Unmatched junction bases numbered 9, after V lost 6 bases and J lost 2 bases. The CDR3 has 17 amino acids. CDR1 is SGHAT, CDR2 FQNNGV, per germline.